The TCR beta chain described here comes from a study of early T cells in non-severe SARS-CoV-2 infection. For the study at large: Sequenced material consisted of bulk RNA (from unsorted whole blood), and chains were unpaired.

Individually, cDNA molecules had unique molecular identifiers attached to them. TCRdb analysed the 5' RACE reads with MiXCR anew, one entry per CDR3 protein. The sample has roughly 17,000 distinct CDR3 sequences, more than 4.5% seen once; the top ten hold 5% to 7%. Points from the study as a whole: The matching step, a VDJdb search, favored anti-spike CD8 responses and missed private and CD4 specificities.

This clonotype qualifies as medium-sized. Its antigen is not known. This sequence was found in an adult who was a healthcare worker with PCR-confirmed SARS-CoV-2 infection or an uninfected control (not recorded which). Sequencing was done on a sample of whole blood.

CDR3 amino acids: CASSVAGQGTYEQYF. The CDR3 DNA reads as TGTGCCAGCAGCGTAGCAGGACAGGGAACCTACGAGCAGTACTTC. This chain connects TRBV9 to TRBJ2-7; TRBD1 agrees at 8 bases. Germline CDR1 and CDR2: SGDLS and YYNGEE. The CDR3 is 15 residues long. V lost 0 bases to trimming and J lost 2 bases; unmatched junction nucleotides: 4.